Below are 20 T cell receptor beta chains sequenced from a single sample in a study of identical twins. TCRdb re-called the 5' RACE reads with MiXCR, one entry per CDR3 protein. The sample contains roughly 1.6 million distinct CDR3 sequences, about 30% of which appear only once. Sequencing was carried out using cord blood. The receptor set was obtained from a newborn girl in good health.

This clonotype has just a few counts. The CDR3 loop reads CASSRGTGSPLHF. The CDR3 DNA follows: TGTGCCAGCAGCCGCGGGACGGGGTCACCCCTCCACTTT. The chain couples TRBV3-1 to TRBJ1-6, with TRBD1 as a possible D gene (5 bases). V gave up 4 bases and J gave up 10 bases, with 11 bases separating them. The CDR3 extends over 13 amino acids. Per germline, CDR1 LGHDT and CDR2 YNNKEL (reference sequence).

V gene TRBV7-9 combines with J gene TRBJ2-3; weak D call: TRBD2 (6 bases). V dropped 2 bases and J dropped 0 bases, with 12 bases sitting between them. The V gene's germline CDR1 is SEHNR and CDR2 FQNEAQ (reference sequence). CDR3 size: 16 residues. In DNA form, the CDR3 reads TGTGCCAGCAGCTTATTTTCGCGGGGAAGCACAGATACGCAGTATTTT. As protein: CASSLFSRGSTDTQYF.

V gene TRBV20-1 combines with J gene TRBJ1-5; 8 bases map to TRBD1. In germline, CDR1 is DFQATT, CDR2 SNEGSKA (reference sequence). CDR3 length equals 14 residues. The V gene end was trimmed by 5 bases and the J gene end by 5 bases; junction bases not matched to a gene: 8. The CDR3 is CSAEDREPYQPQHF. CDR3 DNA sequence: TGCAGTGCTGAGGACAGGGAGCCCTATCAGCCCCAGCATTTT.

This rearrangement joins TRBV7-2 to TRBJ2-1; tentatively, D is TRBD2 (5 bases). Germline-derived CDR1 and CDR2 are SGHTA and FQGNSA. V gave up 3 bases and J gave up 7 bases, with 13 bases separating them. CDR3 length equals 14 residues. The CDR3 DNA sequence: TGTGCCAGCAGCTTTGAAGTTCGAGGGAATGAGCAGTTCTTC. Protein: CASSFEVRGNEQFF.

This clonotype occurred many times. The V gene is TRBV5-5, the J gene TRBJ1-2, with no clear D. There are 13 residues in the CDR3. The ends were cut back, 5 bases at V and 3 bases at J, with 11 bases in the middle. Germline values: CDR1 SGHKS, CDR2 YYEKEE (reference sequence). The CDR3 DNA reads as TGTGCCAGCAGTTTCCCTAGCTACTATGGCTACACCTTC. This sequence encodes CASSFPSYYGYTF. Together with reference TRBV5-5 and TRBJ1-2, the CDR3 gives the full variable domain: DAGVTQSPTHLIKTRGQQVTLRCSPISGHKSVSWYQQVLGQGPQFIFQYYEKEERGRGNFPDRFSARQFPNYSSELNVNALLLGDSALYLCASSFPSYYGYTFGSGTRLTVV.

This clonotype was seen only a few times. The chain uses TRBV28 and TRBJ2-1; tentatively, D is TRBD2 (6 bases). Germline V gene data show CDR1 as MDHEN and CDR2 as SYDVKM. This CDR3 is built from 17 residues. V shed 1 base and J shed 2 bases, with 15 bases lying between them. The DNA for the CDR3 is TGTGCCAGCAGTTTATTGCGGGGCGGGATTGCCTACAATGAGCAGTTCTTC. Translated: CASSLLRGGIAYNEQFF.

V is TRBV27 and J is TRBJ2-1, with 9 bases matching TRBD2. V gave up 0 bases and J gave up 3 bases; unmatched junction bases: 6. CDR3 length: 17 residues. CDR1 is MNHEY, CDR2 SMNVEV, per germline (reference sequence). The CDR3 here is CASSLSRAGGNYNEQFF. In nucleotides, the CDR3 is TGTGCCAGCAGTTTATCTAGGGCGGGAGGGAACTACAATGAGCAGTTCTTC.

The rearrangement links TRBV29-1 to TRBJ2-7; tentatively, D is TRBD1 or TRBD2 (5 bases each). Per the germline V gene, CDR1 is SQVTM and CDR2 is ANQGSEA. The CDR3 consists of 12 residues. V lost 1 base and J 5 bases, leaving 9 bases between the germline ends. CDR3 residues: CSVEGRDHEQYF. The CDR3, as DNA: TGCAGCGTTGAAGGACGGGACCACGAGCAGTACTTC.

In this sample, this clonotype turned up once. A much larger clone sits a single nucleotide away, making a read error possible. The chain employs TRBV24-1 and TRBJ2-3, with a tentative D call TRBD2 (5 bases). Germline V CDR1 and CDR2: KGHDR, SFDVKD. This CDR3 region has 13 residues. CDR3 protein: CATSDFRGDPQYF. The DNA of the CDR3 is TGTGCCACCAGTGATTTTCGGGGAGATCCGCAGTATTTT.

This clonotype was observed a few times. The genes are TRBV10-3 and TRBJ2-3, with D perhaps matching TRBD1 or TRBD2 (5 bases each). V lost 2 bases and J 3 bases, leaving 12 bases between the germline ends. Germline loops: CDR1 ENHRY, CDR2 SYGVKD. This CDR3 contains 15 residues. CDR3 protein: CAISEGGVGTDTQYF. Written as DNA, the CDR3 is TGTGCCATCAGTGAGGGGGGTGTTGGAACAGATACGCAGTATTTT.

This chain joins TRBV6-5 and TRBJ2-1, with TRBD2 identical over 7 bases. CDR1 is MNHEY and CDR2 is SVGAGI in the germline V gene. With V trimmed by 0 bases and J by 1 base, 6 bases remained unmatched. This CDR3 contains 17 residues. CDR3 sequence: CASSYSRGRLSYNEQFF. The CDR3 region has the DNA TGTGCCAGCAGTTACTCTCGCGGGAGACTATCCTACAATGAGCAGTTCTTC.

This chain connects TRBV20-1 to TRBJ1-2; 8 bases line up with TRBD1. This CDR3 region has 11 residues. The J segment lost 7 bases and the V segment lost 5 bases, leaving 3 bases of the junction unmatched. Germline CDR1 and CDR2: DFQATT and SNEGSKA (reference sequence). CDR3 amino acids: CSAWTGTGYTF. The CDR3 bases are TGCAGTGCTTGGACAGGGACTGGCTACACCTTC.

The chain links TRBV12-3 or TRBV12-4 to TRBJ2-5; D is possibly TRBD1 (6 bases). The DNA end favors TRBJ2-1, so the J call may be wrong. The CDR3 is made up of 15 amino acids. The CDR3 bases are TGTGCCAGTTCAGGGGCGATGAACCTGCAAGAGACCCAGTTCTTC. It yields the protein CASSGAMNLQETQFF.

This clonotype was detected many times. A much larger clone lies one base from this, so it may be a read error. The chain uses TRBV6-1 and TRBJ2-7; D is unresolved. There are 12 residues in the CDR3. Between the trimmed V and J ends, which lost 2 bases and 3 bases, there was a span of 5 bases. Germline V lookup: CDR1 MNHNS, CDR2 SASEGT. Here the CDR3 DNA reads TGTGCCAGCAGTGAACAGGTCTACGAGCAGTACTTC. Amino acids: CASSEQVYEQYF.

The V and J genes are TRBV5-6 and TRBJ1-1; 8 nucleotides match TRBD1. The junction had 8 bases not matched to a gene; V was cut back by 6 bases and J by 1 base. Germline V gives CDR1 SGHDT, CDR2 YYEEEE. The CDR3 runs 15 residues. CDR3 region: CASNQLDRENTEAFF. In DNA form, the CDR3 reads TGTGCCAGCAACCAGCTGGACAGGGAGAACACTGAAGCTTTCTTT.

This clonotype turned up a few times. V and J are TRBV18 and TRBJ2-5; no firm D call. This CDR3 is built from 13 residues. Germline V gene data show CDR1 as KGHSH and CDR2 as LQKENI. Trimming removed 2 bases from V and 5 bases from J, with 9 bases in between. The DNA for the CDR3 is TGTGCCAGCTCACCAGGGAAAAGGGAGACCCAGTACTTC. It yields the protein CASSPGKRETQYF.

Ten or more counts support this clonotype. The V gene is TRBV29-1, the J gene TRBJ2-7; the D gene is possibly TRBD2 (6 bases). The germline V gene encodes CDR1 SQVTM and CDR2 ANQGSEA. V gave up 4 bases and J gave up 2 bases, with 9 bases separating them. This CDR3 comprises 12 residues. The CDR3 region has the DNA TGCAGCGTTGGGGACTGGACCTACGAGCAGTACTTC. Translated: CSVGDWTYEQYF.

V usage is TRBV14 and J usage is TRBJ1-4, with D possibly being TRBD1 (6 bases). This CDR3 has 16 residues. V shed 4 bases and J shed 3 bases, with 15 bases lying between them. The V gene's germline CDR1 is SGHDN and CDR2 FVKESK. The CDR3 DNA is TGTGCCAGCAGCCTGGCCGGCAGGGGACCTAATGAAAAACTGTTTTTT. It specifies CASSLAGRGPNEKLFF.

A few counts support this clonotype. The CDR3 bases are TGCGCCAGCAGCTTGGATGGGGATTTAGGGAATGGCTACACCTTC. Translated, it gives CASSLDGDLGNGYTF. The chain combines TRBV5-1 with TRBJ1-2; the D is unclear. Trimming left V 0 bases short and J 6 bases short, with 15 bases between. This CDR3 contains 15 residues. The germline CDR1 and CDR2 sequences are SGHRS and YFSETQ.

The V call is TRBV5-1, the J call TRBJ2-5, with D tentatively TRBD2 (5 bases). The J call is doubtful: the DNA matches TRBJ2-7 better. The CDR3 loop spans 15 amino acids. Germline CDR1 is SGHRS and CDR2 is YFSETQ. CDR3 protein: CASSRWASSNYEQYF. The CDR3 nucleotides read TGCGCCAGCAGCCGGTGGGCTAGCTCCAATTACGAGCAGTACTTC.